The present T cell receptor (beta chain) was sequenced within a study of coeliac disease. Across the whole study: Coeliac patients had newly diagnosed active disease, refractory type I disease, or gluten-free diet control. High-resolution HLA typing was lacking; TRBV7-2 bias was queried instead.

Germline assignment: CDR1 GTSNPN and CDR2 SVGIG (reference sequence). The CDR3 has 15 amino acids. The J segment lost 8 bases and the V segment lost 3 bases, leaving 14 bases of the junction unmatched. Study-wide results and caveats: Published gliadin-specific TRB sequences appeared in about 50% of the 18 coeliac samples, 1 of 6 controls. Lamina propria and intraepithelial cell fractions may contain each other's cells.

Here immunoSEQ multiplex PCR was the method, and the copy in TCRdb shows in-frame clones only, minus some. The repertoire holds over a thousand clones, with approximately 88% as singletons. Remarks on this clone: Antigen: not known.

Specimen: lymphocytes from the gut lamina propria. The sequence derives from a woman between 18 and 30 years old with active celiac disease. The chain recombines TRBV30 with TRBJ1-2, with 8 bases aligning to TRBD1. This CDR3 is CAWRSGPQGARGYTF. Written as DNA, the CDR3 is TGTGCCTGGAGGTCGGGCCCTCAGGGGGCGCGAGGCTACACCTTC.